This T cell receptor (beta chain) came from a study of T cells in Graves' hyperthyroidism and ophthalmopathy. From germline, CDR1 is LGHNA and CDR2 YNFKEQ. The CDR3 runs 15 residues. V lost 3 bases, J lost 7 bases, and 11 bases stayed unmatched. A Clinical Activity Score of at least 3, a NOSPECS grade of at least 4 and a duration under 3 months were recorded in the ophthalmopathy patients. Using RNA transcripts as the source, TCR beta CDR3 regions were amplified. RT-PCR in the first round (using the HTBI primer set) targeted the TCR CDR3. TCRdb used MiXCR to reprocess the multiplex PCR reads, holding one entry per CDR3 protein. The sample yields 500,000 to 800,000 distinct CDR3 sequences, about 14% seen once.

V is TRBV4-2 and J is TRBJ1-1; 7 bases line up with TRBD1. The origin of this receptor is a woman aged 50 to 60 with Graves' ophthalmopathy. Input material: blood. The CDR3 bases are TGTGCCAGCAGCCATGATGCTCTGGACAGGAATGAAGCTTTCTTT. Protein: CASSHDALDRNEAFF.